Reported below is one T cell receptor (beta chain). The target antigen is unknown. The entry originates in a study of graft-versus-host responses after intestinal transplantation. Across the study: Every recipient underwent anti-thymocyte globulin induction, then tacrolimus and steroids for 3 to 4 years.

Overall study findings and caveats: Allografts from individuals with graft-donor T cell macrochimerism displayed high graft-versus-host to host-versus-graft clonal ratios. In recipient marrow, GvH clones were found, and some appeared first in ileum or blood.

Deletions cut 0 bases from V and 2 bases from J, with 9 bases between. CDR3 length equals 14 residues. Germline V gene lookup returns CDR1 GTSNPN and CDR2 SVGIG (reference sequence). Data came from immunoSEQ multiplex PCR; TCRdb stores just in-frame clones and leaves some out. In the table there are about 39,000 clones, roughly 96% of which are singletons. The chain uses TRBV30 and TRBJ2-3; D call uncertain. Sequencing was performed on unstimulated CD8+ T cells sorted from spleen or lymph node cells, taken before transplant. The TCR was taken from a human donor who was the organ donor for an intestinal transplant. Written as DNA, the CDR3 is TGTGCCTGGAGTGTAACGGCCTACACAGATACGCAGTATTTT. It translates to CAWSVTAYTDTQYF.